This T cell receptor (beta chain) was captured by sequencing in a study of PD-L1 blockade in urothelial cancer. Some clones are missing from TCRdb's copy, which holds only in-frame ones; the method was immunoSEQ multiplex PCR. The table has fewer than 60,000 clones, over 75% seen once. Time point denoted: pretreatment peripheral blood. In germline, CDR1 is SGHRS, CDR2 YFSETQ. CDR3 size: 13 residues. V was pared by 3 bases and J by 5 bases, with 9 bases between. The TCR comes from a man between 65 and 80 years old with urothelial cancer. Sequences were derived from PBMCs, sampled around atezolizumab (anti-PD-L1) treatment. The rearrangement links TRBV5-1 to TRBJ2-1; tentatively, D is TRBD2 (5 bases). CDR3 coding DNA: TGCGCCAGCAGCTCACTAGTAAACAATGAGCAGTTCTTC. Its protein is CASSSLVNNEQFF.